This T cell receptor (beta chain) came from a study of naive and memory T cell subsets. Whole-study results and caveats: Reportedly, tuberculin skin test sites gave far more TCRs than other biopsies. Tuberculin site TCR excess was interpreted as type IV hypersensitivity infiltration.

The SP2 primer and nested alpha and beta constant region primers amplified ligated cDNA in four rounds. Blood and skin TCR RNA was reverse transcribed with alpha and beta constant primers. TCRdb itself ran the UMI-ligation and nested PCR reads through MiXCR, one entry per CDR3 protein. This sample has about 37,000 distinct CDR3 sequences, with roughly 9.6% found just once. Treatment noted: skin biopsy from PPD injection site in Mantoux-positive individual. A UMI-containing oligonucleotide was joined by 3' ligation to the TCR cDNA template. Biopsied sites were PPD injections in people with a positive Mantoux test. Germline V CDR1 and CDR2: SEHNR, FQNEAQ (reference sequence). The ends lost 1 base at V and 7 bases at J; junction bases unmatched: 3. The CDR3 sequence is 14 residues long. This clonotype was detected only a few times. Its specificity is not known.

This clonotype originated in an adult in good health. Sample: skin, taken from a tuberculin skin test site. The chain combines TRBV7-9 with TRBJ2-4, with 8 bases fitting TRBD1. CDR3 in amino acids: CASSLGGQANIQYF. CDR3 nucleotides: TGTGCCAGCAGCTTAGGGGGACAGGCTAACATTCAGTACTTC. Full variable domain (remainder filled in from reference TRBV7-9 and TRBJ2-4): DTGVSQNPRHKITKRGQNVTFRCDPISEHNRLYWYRQTLGQGPEFLTYFQNEAQLEKSRLLSDRFSAERPKGSFSTLEIQRTEQGDSAMYLCASSLGGQANIQYFGAGTRLSVL.